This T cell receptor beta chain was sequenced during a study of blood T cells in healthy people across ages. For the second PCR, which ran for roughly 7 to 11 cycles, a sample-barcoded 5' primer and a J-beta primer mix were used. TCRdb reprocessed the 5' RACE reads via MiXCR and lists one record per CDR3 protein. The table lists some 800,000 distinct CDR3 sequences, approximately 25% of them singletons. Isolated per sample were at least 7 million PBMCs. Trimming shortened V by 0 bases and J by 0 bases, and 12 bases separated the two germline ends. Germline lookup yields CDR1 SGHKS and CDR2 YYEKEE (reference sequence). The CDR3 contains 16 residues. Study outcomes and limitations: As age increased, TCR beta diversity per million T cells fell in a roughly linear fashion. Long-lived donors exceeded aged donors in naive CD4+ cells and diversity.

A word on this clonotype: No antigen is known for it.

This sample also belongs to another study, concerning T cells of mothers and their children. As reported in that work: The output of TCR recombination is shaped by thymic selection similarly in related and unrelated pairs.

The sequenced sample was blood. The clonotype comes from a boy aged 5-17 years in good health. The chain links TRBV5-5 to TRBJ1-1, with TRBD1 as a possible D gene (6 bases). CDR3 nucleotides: TGTGCCAGCAGCTTGGAGGGGGGGTACATGAACACTGAAGCTTTCTTT. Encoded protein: CASSLEGGYMNTEAFF. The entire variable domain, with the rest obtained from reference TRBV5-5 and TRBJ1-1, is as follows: DAGVTQSPTHLIKTRGQQVTLRCSPISGHKSVSWYQQVLGQGPQFIFQYYEKEERGRGNFPDRFSARQFPNYSSELNVNALLLGDSALYLCASSLEGGYMNTEAFFGQGTRLTVV.